This TCR beta chain is drawn from a study of T cells after yellow fever vaccination. Using its own MiXCR run on the 5' RACE reads, TCRdb lists one record per CDR3 protein. Found here are more than 300,000 distinct CDR3 sequences, roughly 10% of them singletons; the top ten hold 2.5% to 4%. The CDR3 has 16 residues. Germline V gene sequence: CDR1 MNHEY, CDR2 SVGEGT. V dropped 0 bases and J dropped 1; count of bases not matched to a gene: 1. This clonotype turned up a few times. This TCR was sampled from a man aged 18 to 30 who received the YFV17D yellow fever vaccine. This chain links TRBV6-2 or TRBV6-3 with TRBJ2-3; 10 bases are shared with TRBD2. Specimen: CD4+ T cells sorted from PBMCs, collected 45 days after the yellow fever booster vaccination. CDR3 nucleotides: TGTGCCAGCAGTTACTCAGGACTAGCGGGCACAGATACGCAGTATTTT. Its translation: CASSYSGLAGTDTQYF.